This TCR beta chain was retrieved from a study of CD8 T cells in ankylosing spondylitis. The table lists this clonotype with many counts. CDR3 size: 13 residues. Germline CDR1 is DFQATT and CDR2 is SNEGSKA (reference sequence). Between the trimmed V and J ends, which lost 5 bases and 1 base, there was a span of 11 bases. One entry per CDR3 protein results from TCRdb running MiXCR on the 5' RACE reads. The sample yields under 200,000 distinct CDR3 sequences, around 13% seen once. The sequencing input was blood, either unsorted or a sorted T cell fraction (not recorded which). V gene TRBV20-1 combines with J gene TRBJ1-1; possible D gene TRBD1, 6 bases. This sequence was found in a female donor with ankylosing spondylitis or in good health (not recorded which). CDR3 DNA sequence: TGCAGTGCTCGCGAAGGGGGGAACACTGAAGCTTTCTTT. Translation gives CSAREGGNTEAFF.